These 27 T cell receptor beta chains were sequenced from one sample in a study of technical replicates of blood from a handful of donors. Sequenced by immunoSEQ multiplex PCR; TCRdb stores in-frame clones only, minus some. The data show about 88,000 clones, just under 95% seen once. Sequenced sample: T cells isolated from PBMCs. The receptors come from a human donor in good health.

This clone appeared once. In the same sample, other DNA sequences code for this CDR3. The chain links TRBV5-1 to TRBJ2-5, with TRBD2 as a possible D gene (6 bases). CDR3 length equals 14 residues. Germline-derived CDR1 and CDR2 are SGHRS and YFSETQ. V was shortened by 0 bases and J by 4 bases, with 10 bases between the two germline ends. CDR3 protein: CASSLGRGRETQYF. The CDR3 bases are TGCGCCAGCAGCTTGGGACGGGGGAGAGAGACCCAGTACTTC.

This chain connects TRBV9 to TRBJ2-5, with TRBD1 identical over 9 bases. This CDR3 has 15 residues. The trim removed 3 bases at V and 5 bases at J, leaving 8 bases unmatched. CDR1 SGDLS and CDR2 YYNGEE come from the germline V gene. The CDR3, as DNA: TGTGCCAGCAGCGCGATACAGGGGGCTTGGGAGACCCAGTACTTC. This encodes CASSAIQGAWETQYF.

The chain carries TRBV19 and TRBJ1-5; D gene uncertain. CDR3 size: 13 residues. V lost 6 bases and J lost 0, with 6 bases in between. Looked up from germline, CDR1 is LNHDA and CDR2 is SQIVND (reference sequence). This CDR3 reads CASRQLSNQPQHF. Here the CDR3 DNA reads TGTGCCAGTAGACAGCTTAGCAATCAGCCCCAGCATTTT.

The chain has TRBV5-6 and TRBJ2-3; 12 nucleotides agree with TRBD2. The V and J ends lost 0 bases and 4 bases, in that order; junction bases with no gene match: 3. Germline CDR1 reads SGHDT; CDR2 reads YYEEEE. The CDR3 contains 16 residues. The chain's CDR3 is CASSLGLAGDADTQYF. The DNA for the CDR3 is TGTGCCAGCAGCTTGGGACTAGCGGGAGATGCAGATACGCAGTATTTT.

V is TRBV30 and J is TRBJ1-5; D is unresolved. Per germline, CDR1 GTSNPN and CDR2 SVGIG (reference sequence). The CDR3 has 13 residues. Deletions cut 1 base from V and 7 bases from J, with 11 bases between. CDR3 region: CAWSETGGQPQHF. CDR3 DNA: TGTGCCTGGAGTGAGACGGGAGGGCAGCCCCAGCATTTT.

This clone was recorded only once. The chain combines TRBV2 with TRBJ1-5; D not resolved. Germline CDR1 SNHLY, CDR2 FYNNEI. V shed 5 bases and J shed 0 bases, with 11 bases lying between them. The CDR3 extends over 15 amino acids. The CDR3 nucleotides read TGTGCCAGCAGTAAAGTAGGCGGTAGCAATCAGCCCCAGCATTTT. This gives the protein CASSKVGGSNQPQHF.

The CDR3 reads CASSQVELAGGLTDTQYF. DNA for the CDR3: TGCGCCAGCAGCCAAGTTGAACTAGCGGGAGGGCTCACAGATACGCAGTATTTT. The rearrangement joins TRBV4-1 to TRBJ2-3; 13 bases are a match to TRBD2. The V gene's germline CDR1 is MGHRA and CDR2 YSYEKL. J lost 2 bases, V lost 1 base, and 6 bases had no gene match. The CDR3 is 18 amino acids.

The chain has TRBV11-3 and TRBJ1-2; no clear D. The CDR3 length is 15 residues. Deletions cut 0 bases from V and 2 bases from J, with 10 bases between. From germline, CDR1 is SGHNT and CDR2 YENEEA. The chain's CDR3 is CASSLDTRRNYGYTF. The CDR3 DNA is TGTGCCAGCAGCTTAGATACCCGGCGGAACTATGGCTACACCTTC.

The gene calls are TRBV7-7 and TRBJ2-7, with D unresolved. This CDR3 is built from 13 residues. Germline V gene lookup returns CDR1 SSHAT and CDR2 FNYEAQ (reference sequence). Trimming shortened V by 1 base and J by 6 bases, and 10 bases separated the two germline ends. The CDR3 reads CASSLDERFEQYF. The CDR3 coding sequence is TGTGCCAGCAGCTTAGATGAGCGTTTCGAGCAGTACTTC.

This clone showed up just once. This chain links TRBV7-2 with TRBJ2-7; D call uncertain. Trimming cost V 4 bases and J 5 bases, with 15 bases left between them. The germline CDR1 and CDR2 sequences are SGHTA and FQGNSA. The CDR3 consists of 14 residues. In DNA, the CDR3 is TGTGCCAGCAGCTCCCTAAGATCGGTCGACGAGCAGTACTTC. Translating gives CASSSLRSVDEQYF.

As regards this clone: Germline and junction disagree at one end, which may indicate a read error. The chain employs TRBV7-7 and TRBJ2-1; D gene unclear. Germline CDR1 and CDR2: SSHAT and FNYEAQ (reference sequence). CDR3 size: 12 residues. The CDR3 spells CASSPLANEQFF. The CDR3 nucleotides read TGTGCTAGCAGCCCATTAGCCAATGAGCAGTTCTTC.

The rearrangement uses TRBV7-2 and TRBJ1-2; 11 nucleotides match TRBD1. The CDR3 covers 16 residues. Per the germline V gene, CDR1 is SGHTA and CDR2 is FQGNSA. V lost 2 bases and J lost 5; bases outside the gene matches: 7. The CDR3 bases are TGTGCCAGCAGCTTAAAGGGGACAGGGGGTCTATATGGCTACACCTTC. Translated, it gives CASSLKGTGGLYGYTF. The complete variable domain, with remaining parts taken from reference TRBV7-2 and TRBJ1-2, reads GAGVSQSPSNKVTEKGKDVELRCDPISGHTALYWYRQSLGQGLEFLIYFQGNSAPDKSGLPSDRFSAERTGGSVSTLTIQRTQQEDSAVYLCASSLKGTGGLYGYTFGSGTRLTVV.

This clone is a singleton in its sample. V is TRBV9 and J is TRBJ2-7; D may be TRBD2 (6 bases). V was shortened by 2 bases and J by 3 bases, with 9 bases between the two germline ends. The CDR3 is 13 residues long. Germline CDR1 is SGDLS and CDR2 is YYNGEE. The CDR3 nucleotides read TGTGCCAGCAGCGTCTTCGGGAGCTACGAGCAGTACTTC. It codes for CASSVFGSYEQYF. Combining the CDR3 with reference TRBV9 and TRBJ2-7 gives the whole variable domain DSGVTQTPKHLITATGQRVTLRCSPRSGDLSVYWYQQSLDQGLQFLIQYYNGEERAKGNILERFSAQQFPDLHSELNLSSLELGDSALYFCASSVFGSYEQYFGPGTRLTVT.

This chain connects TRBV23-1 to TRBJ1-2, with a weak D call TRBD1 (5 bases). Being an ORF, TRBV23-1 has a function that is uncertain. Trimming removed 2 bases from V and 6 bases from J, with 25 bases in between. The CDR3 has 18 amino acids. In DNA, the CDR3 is TGCGCCAGCAGTCAAATCATCCCCCGGGGGGAGGAAGGTCATGGCTACACCTTC. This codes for CASSQIIPRGEEGHGYTF.

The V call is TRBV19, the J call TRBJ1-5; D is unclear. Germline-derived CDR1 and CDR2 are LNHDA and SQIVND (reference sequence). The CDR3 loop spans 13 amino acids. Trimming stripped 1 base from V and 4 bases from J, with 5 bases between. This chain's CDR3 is CASSIGQNQPQHF. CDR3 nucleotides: TGTGCCAGTAGTATAGGCCAGAATCAGCCCCAGCATTTT.

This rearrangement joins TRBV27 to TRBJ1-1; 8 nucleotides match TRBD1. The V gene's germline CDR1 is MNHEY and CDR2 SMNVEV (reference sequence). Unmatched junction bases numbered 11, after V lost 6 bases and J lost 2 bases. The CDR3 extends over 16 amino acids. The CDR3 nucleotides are TGTGCCAGCAGGAAAATAAAAGACAGGGGTAACACTGAAGCTTTCTTT. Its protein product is CASRKIKDRGNTEAFF.

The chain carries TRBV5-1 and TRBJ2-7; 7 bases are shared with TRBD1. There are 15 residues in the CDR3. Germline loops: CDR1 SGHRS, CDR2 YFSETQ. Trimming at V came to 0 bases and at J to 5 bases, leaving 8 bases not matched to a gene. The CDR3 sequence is CASSLVTQGVNEQYF. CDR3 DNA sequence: TGCGCCAGCAGCTTGGTAACGCAGGGGGTGAACGAGCAGTACTTC.

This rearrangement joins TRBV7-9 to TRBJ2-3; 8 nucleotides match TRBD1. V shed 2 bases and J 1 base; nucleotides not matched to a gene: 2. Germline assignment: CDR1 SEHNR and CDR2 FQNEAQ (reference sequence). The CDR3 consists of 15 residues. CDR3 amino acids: CASSLPGQGTDTQYF. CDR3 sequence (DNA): TGTGCCAGCAGCTTACCGGGACAGGGCACAGATACGCAGTATTTT.

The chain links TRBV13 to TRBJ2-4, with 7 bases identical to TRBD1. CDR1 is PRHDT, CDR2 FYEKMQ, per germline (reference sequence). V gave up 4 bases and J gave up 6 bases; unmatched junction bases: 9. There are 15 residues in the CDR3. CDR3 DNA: TGTGCCAGCAGCTCCCTTTTTAGGGGGCGAAACATTCAGTACTTC. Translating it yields CASSSLFRGRNIQYF.

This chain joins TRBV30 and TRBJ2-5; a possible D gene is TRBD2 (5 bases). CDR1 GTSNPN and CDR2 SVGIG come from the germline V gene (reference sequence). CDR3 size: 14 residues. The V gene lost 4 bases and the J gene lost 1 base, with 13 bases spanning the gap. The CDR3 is CAWKTRRAQETQYF. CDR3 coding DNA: TGTGCCTGGAAGACCCGGCGGGCCCAAGAGACCCAGTACTTC.

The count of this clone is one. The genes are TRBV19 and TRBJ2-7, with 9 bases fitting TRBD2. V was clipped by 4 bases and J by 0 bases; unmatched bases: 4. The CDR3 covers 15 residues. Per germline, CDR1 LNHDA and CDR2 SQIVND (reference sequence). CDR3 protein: CASSTEREVSYEQYF. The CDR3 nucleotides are TGTGCCAGTAGTACTGAGCGGGAGGTCTCCTACGAGCAGTACTTC.

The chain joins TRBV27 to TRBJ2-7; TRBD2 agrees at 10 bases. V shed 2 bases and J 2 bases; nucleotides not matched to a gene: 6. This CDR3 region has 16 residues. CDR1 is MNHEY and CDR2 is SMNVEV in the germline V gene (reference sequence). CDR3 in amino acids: CASSLKGLAATYEQYF. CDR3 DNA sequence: TGTGCCAGCAGTTTAAAAGGACTAGCGGCCACCTACGAGCAGTACTTC.

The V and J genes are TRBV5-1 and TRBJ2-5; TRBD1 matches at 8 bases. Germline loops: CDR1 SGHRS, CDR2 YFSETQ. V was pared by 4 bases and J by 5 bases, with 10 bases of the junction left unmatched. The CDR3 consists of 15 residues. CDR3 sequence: CASSPGQGKRETQYF. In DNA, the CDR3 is TGCGCCAGCAGCCCTGGACAGGGAAAAAGGGAGACCCAGTACTTC.

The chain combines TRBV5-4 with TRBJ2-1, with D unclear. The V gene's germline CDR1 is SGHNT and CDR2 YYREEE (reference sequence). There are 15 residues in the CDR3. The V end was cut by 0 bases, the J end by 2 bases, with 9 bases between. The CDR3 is CASSLVGDAYNEQFF. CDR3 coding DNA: TGTGCCAGCAGCTTGGTAGGAGATGCCTACAATGAGCAGTTCTTC. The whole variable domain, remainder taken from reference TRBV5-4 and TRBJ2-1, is ETGVTQSPTHLIKTRGQQVTLRCSSQSGHNTVSWYQQALGQGPQFIFQYYREEENGRGNFPPRFSGLQFPNYSSELNVNALELDDSALYLCASSLVGDAYNEQFFGPGTRLTVL.

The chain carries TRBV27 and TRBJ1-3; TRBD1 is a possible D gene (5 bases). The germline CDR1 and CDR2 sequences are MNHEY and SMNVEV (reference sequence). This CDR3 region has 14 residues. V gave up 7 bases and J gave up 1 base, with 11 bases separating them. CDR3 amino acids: CASKTGGSGNTIYF. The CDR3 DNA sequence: TGTGCCAGCAAGACCGGGGGATCTGGAAACACCATATATTTT.

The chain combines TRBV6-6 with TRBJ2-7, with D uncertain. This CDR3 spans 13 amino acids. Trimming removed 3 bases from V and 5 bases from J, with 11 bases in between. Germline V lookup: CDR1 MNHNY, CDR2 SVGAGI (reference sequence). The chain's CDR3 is CASSYSGPHEQYF. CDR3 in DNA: TGTGCCAGCAGTTATTCGGGTCCCCACGAGCAGTACTTC.

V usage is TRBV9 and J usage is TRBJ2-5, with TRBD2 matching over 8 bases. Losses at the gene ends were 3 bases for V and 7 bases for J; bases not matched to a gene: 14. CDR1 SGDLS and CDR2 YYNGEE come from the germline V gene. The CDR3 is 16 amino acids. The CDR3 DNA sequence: TGTGCCAGCAGCGGATCGGGGGGGGACCTGTGGTGGACCCAGTACTTC. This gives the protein CASSGSGGDLWWTQYF.